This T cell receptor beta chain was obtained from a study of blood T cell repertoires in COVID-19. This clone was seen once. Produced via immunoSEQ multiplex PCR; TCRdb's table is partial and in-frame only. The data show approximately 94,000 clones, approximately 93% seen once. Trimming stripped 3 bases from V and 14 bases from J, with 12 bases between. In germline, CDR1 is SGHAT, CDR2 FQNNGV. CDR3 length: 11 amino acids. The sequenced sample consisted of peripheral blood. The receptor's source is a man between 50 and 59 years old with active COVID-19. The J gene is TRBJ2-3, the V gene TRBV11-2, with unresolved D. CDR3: CASSFRTSMYF. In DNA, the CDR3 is TGTGCCAGCAGCTTCCGTACGAGTATGTATTTT.